This T cell receptor (beta chain) comes out of a study of blood T cells in healthy people across ages. CDR3 size: 17 residues. Germline V gene lookup returns CDR1 SGHAT and CDR2 FQNNGV. The V gene end was trimmed by 2 bases and the J gene end by 2 bases; junction bases not matched to a gene: 9. A second PCR, run for roughly 7 to 11 cycles, used a sample-barcoded 5' primer plus a J-beta primer mix. TCRdb re-called the 5' RACE reads with MiXCR, one entry per CDR3 protein. The sample consists of 1.6 million or so distinct CDR3 sequences, 34% of them appearing once. This chain joins TRBV11-2 and TRBJ2-3; 8 positions match TRBD2. The clonotype comes from a woman in her 30s in good health. Sequencing was performed on blood. The CDR3 DNA reads as TGTGCCAGCAGCTTAAGCGGCGCGGGGGGCTTCACAGATACGCAGTATTTT. This translates into CASSLSGAGGFTDTQYF.